This T cell receptor (beta chain) appears in the sequencing data of a study of blood T cells in healthy people across ages. Study-wide points: There were more naive CD4+ cells and higher diversity in long-lived donors than in aged donors.

Note on this clonotype: What it binds is not known.

Using a J-beta primer mix together with a sample-barcoded 5' primer, a second PCR was run for roughly 6 to 12 cycles. At least 3 million CDR3-containing paired-end reads were obtained per sample. Via MiXCR, TCRdb re-called the 5' RACE reads, giving one row per CDR3 protein. The sample yields 1.5 million to 2 million distinct CDR3 sequences, about 50% seen once. The germline V gene encodes CDR1 MNHNS and CDR2 SASEGT. The CDR3 covers 17 residues. V lost 6 bases to trimming and J lost 1 base, with 21 bases between them. Each of the donors had ten milliliters of peripheral blood drawn into EDTA-treated Vacutainer tubes.

The V call is TRBV6-1, the J call TRBJ2-5; D is uncertain. The sample consisted of blood. The source is a middle-aged woman in good health. The CDR3 DNA follows: TGTGCCAGCAGACTGAACCGGCCCGACGAGATCCAAGAGACCCAGTACTTC. This codes for CASRLNRPDEIQETQYF.